The sequence of this T cell receptor beta chain was determined in a study of T cells in Graves' hyperthyroidism and ophthalmopathy (dated by TCRdb to between 2018 and 2021). Regarding the research as a whole: Peripheral blood was sampled at the time of initial diagnosis, prior to any treatment. A discovery cohort of about a hundred patients, fewer than 50 with Graves' ophthalmopathy and about 58 with stable Graves' hyperthyroidism, was used to find distinguishing TCR V-J signatures. Prospective prediction of ophthalmopathy was tested in an independent validation cohort of about 19 hyperthyroidism patients and around 16 patients who later progressed to ophthalmopathy. The roughly 100 discovery patients were randomly divided into training and test sets at a 7:3 ratio. The study also compared thyroid tissue and blood T-cell repertoires from roughly 6 Graves' hyperthyroidism patients. Once sampling was done, hyperthyroidism patients were given methimazole at a starting dose of 30 mg daily, whereas ophthalmopathy patients were given high-dose intravenous methylprednisolone. The paper describes TCR Vbeta CDR3 sequencing of some 130 peripheral blood samples, made up of 43 ophthalmopathy patients, approximately 76 hyperthyroidism patients and approximately 17 progressor patients. General findings and caveats noted by the study authors: Most expanded thyroid clonotypes (frequency above 0.001) were also found in blood, which suggests that blood repertoires may mirror thyroid immune responses. Ophthalmopathy was separated from stable hyperthyroidism by a 13 V-J signature model, with approximately 85% sensitivity and approximately 84% specificity obtained in cross-validation and 80%/75% obtained in testing. Sample size was not statistically predetermined, and investigators were not blinded to group allocation. In validation, the model predicted progression to ophthalmopathy with 55% to 71% sensitivity and approximately 78% specificity, a median of 6.5 months before onset.

Ophthalmopathy patients had moderately to severely active disease, Clinical Activity Score of at least 3, NOSPECS grade of at least 4, and duration under 3 months. Any patient with an uncontrolled infection, another autoimmune disease, pregnancy or lactation was excluded. Diagnoses were established on the basis of clinical symptoms, serum thyroxine and TRAb, thyroid ultrasound, and orbital computed tomography. PBMCs were separated from under 12 ml of fresh peripheral blood using Ficoll-Paque density gradient centrifugation. Trizol reagent was used to extract total RNA, and RNA quality was then checked on an Agilent 2100 Bioanalyzer. This clonotype appeared many times. There is no known antigen for this receptor. Base qualities are missing; no much larger clone stands one base away. Looking up the germline V gene yields CDR1 SGHVS and CDR2 FQNEAQ. Including the terminal cysteine and phenylalanine, the CDR3 comprises 13 residues. The entry retains the CDR3 DNA only, 39 bases that are in frame from base 1. A distance of 4 bases separates the germline ends of V and J, which lose 5 bases and 0 bases respectively.

The TCR beta CDR3 regions were amplified from RNA transcripts. For the first round of RT-PCR on the TCR CDR3, the HTBI primer set was used together with the Qiagen OneStep RT-PCR kit. A second multiplex PCR round built the libraries, followed by size selection and purification. Libraries were sequenced paired-end with 100 bp reads on an Illumina HiSeq2000. Per the source publication's procedure: SOAPnuke was used to process the raw data, removing reads that contained adapters or uncalled bases, had a mean Phred below 15, or lacked an exact match to the constant primer or identifier. COPE v1.2.5 was used to merge high-quality paired reads, and clonotypes were defined as unique nucleotide sequences. Clonotypes were aligned to IMGT TRBV, TRBD and TRBJ reference segments using MiTCR v1.1. The analysis was restricted to V-J combinations with a frequency above 0.0001, which together covered just over 98% of the repertoires. A TCS score was defined as the ratio of F50 (clonal expansion) to E x V (chaos), with BLOSUM62-based TCRdist applied between CDR3 peptides within each V-J. Welch's t-statistics and random forest reduced around 510 V-J features to 10 to 15, which were used in a naive Bayes classifier (R e1071). The public reads were run again by TCRdb, first through fastp at Q25 and then through MiXCR, and only productive beta chains were kept. A single entry per CDR3 protein holds the most common genes and DNA from its merged rows. The V and J calls shown here were made by TCRdb, not taken from the authors' results. The sample table contains about 330,000 distinct CDR3 sequences; only one count was recorded for around 15% of them. Jointly, the top ten make up about a third of the sample.

Rearrangement joined TRBV7-8 to TRBJ2-2; the D gene lacks a confident call. This clonotype originated in a woman aged 40 to 50 with Graves' ophthalmopathy. Sequencing input: blood. The CDR3 reads CASSQSNTGELFF. The DNA sequence reads TGTGCCAGCAGCCAATCGAACACCGGGGAGCTGTTTTTT.